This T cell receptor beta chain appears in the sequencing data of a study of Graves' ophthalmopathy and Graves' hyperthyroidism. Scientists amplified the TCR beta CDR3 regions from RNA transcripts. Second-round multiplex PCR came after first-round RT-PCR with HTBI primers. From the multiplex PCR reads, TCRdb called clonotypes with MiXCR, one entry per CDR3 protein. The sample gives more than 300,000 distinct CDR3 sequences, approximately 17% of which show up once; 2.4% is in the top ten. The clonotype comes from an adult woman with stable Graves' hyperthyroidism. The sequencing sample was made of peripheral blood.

The CDR3 here is CATSDRQRTAKNIQYF. Written as DNA, the CDR3 is TGTGCCACCAGTGACCGACAAAGAACGGCCAAAAACATTCAGTACTTC. This chain joins TRBV24-1 and TRBJ2-4; D is undetermined. Germline V gives CDR1 KGHDR, CDR2 SFDVKD. Trimming took 4 bases from V and 1 from J, leaving 13 bases between them. The CDR3 sequence is 16 residues long.